Listed below are T cell receptor beta chains from one sample, sequenced in a study of CD8 T cells in Susac syndrome. TCRdb used MiXCR to reprocess the immunoSEQ multiplex PCR reads, holding one entry per CDR3 protein. This sample has some 110,000 distinct CDR3 sequences, with just under 95% found just once. The specimen was CD4+ T cells from PBMCs. The receptors here all came from a human donor in good health. The CDR3 runs from the conserved cysteine through the conserved F or W. Each record gives: clone size, D gene, J gene, V gene, CDR3 protein, CDR3 DNA. A D gene is named only where the DNA matches it firmly. Clone size is not always given. Where it is, it says once, few, many or a class for expanded clones.

size: -
D: -
J: TRBJ2-7
V: TRBV21-1
CDR3: CASSKVGGFHSYEQYF
DNA: TGTGCCAGCAGCAAAGTGGGGGGATTCCACTCCTACGAGCAGTACTTC

size: -
D: -
J: TRBJ1-5
V: TRBV6-2/TRBV6-3
CDR3: CASSYRDRIYSNQPQHF
DNA: TGTGCCAGCAGTTACCGGGACCGGATTTATAGCAATCAGCCCCAGCATTTT

size: once
D: -
J: TRBJ2-7
V: TRBV20-1
CDR3: CSARVRAGAYEQYF
DNA: TGCAGTGCTAGAGTTCGGGCAGGGGCCTACGAGCAGTACTTC

size: -
D: TRBD1
J: TRBJ1-2
V: TRBV5-1
CDR3: CASTLGQVDYGYTF
DNA: TGCGCCAGTACGTTGGGACAGGTGGACTATGGCTACACCTTC

size: -
D: TRBD1
J: TRBJ1-2
V: TRBV20-1
CDR3: CSARDPNSGGGYGYTF
DNA: TGCAGTGCTAGAGATCCAAACTCAGGGGGCGGCTATGGCTACACCTTC

size: -
D: -
J: TRBJ2-7
V: TRBV10-3
CDR3: CAISESMIEQYF
DNA: TGTGCCATCAGTGAGTCCATGATCGAGCAGTACTTC

size: -
D: TRBD2
J: TRBJ2-5
V: TRBV20-1
CDR3: CSAGSGETQYF
DNA: TGCAGTGCTGGTAGCGGGGAGACCCAGTACTTC

size: -
D: TRBD1
J: TRBJ2-5
V: TRBV5-1
CDR3: CASSPEGQGWGETQYF
DNA: TGCGCCAGCAGCCCCGAGGGACAGGGTTGGGGAGAGACCCAGTACTTC

size: -
D: -
J: TRBJ2-5
V: TRBV29-1
CDR3: CSVSRLGGQETQYF
DNA: TGCAGCGTTTCGAGGCTAGGGGGACAAGAGACCCAGTACTTC

size: -
D: TRBD1
J: TRBJ1-2
V: TRBV20-1
CDR3: CSARDRRPSGRDRFGYTF
DNA: TGCAGTGCTAGAGATCGCCGCCCCTCTGGTAGGGACAGATTTGGCTACACCTTC

size: -
D: TRBD1
J: TRBJ1-2
V: TRBV5-1
CDR3: CASSPGQGSWGYTF
DNA: TGCGCCAGCAGCCCCGGACAGGGTTCATGGGGCTACACCTTC

size: -
D: -
J: TRBJ2-3
V: TRBV7-6
CDR3: CASSLYRTSTDTQYF
DNA: TGTGCCAGCAGCTTATATCGGACTAGCACAGATACGCAGTATTTT

size: once
D: TRBD1
J: TRBJ1-2
V: TRBV19
CDR3: CASRQGARYGYTF
DNA: TGTGCCAGTAGACAGGGGGCGCGGTATGGCTACACCTTC

size: -
D: -
J: TRBJ1-1
V: TRBV19
CDR3: CASTGYAEAFF
DNA: TGTGCCAGTACCGGGTACGCTGAAGCTTTCTTT

size: -
D: TRBD2
J: TRBJ2-1
V: TRBV29-1
CDR3: CSVPTSGRYNEQFF
DNA: TGCAGCGTACCGACTAGCGGGAGGTACAATGAGCAGTTCTTC

size: once
D: TRBD1
J: TRBJ1-1
V: TRBV20-1
CDR3: CSASQDDRGATEAFF
DNA: TGCAGTGCTTCCCAAGATGACAGGGGAGCCACTGAAGCTTTCTTT

size: once
D: -
J: TRBJ1-1
V: TRBV19
CDR3: CASSIIGQGTEAFF
DNA: TGTGCCAGTAGTATTATAGGGCAGGGAACTGAAGCTTTCTTT

size: -
D: -
J: TRBJ1-2
V: TRBV20-1
CDR3: CSAREPGQPIFGYTF
DNA: TGCAGTGCTAGGGAGCCAGGACAGCCTATTTTCGGCTACACCTTC

size: -
D: -
J: TRBJ2-7
V: TRBV7-9
CDR3: CASSLGDSYEQYF
DNA: TGTGCCAGCAGCTTAGGAGACAGCTACGAGCAGTACTTC

size: -
D: TRBD2
J: TRBJ2-2
V: TRBV14
CDR3: CASSLGLAWAGELFF
DNA: TGTGCCAGCAGCCTAGGACTAGCGTGGGCCGGGGAGCTGTTTTTT

size: -
D: -
J: TRBJ2-1
V: TRBV29-1
CDR3: CSVPWGSYNEQFF
DNA: TGCAGCGTTCCTTGGGGCTCCTACAATGAGCAGTTCTTC

size: -
D: -
J: TRBJ2-7
V: TRBV15
CDR3: CATSRDGSGRYHEQYF
DNA: TGTGCCACCAGCAGAGATGGGTCAGGAAGGTACCACGAGCAGTACTTC

size: -
D: -
J: TRBJ2-3
V: TRBV30
CDR3: CAWRLVSDTQYF
DNA: TGTGCCTGGAGACTAGTTTCGGATACGCAGTATTTT

size: -
D: -
J: TRBJ2-5
V: TRBV12-5
CDR3: CASGLVPLETQYF
DNA: TGTGCTAGTGGTTTGGTTCCCTTAGAGACCCAGTACTTC

size: -
D: TRBD2
J: TRBJ2-4
V: TRBV5-4
CDR3: CASSTGAGTKNIQYF
DNA: TGTGCCAGCAGCACGGGAGCGGGGACCAAAAACATTCAGTACTTC

size: -
D: -
J: TRBJ1-3
V: TRBV10-3
CDR3: CAISRGTNSGNTIYF
DNA: TGTGCCATCAGTCGGGGCACCAACTCTGGAAACACCATATATTTT

size: -
D: TRBD1
J: TRBJ2-1
V: TRBV6-2/TRBV6-3
CDR3: CASSPGQGGTYNEQFF
DNA: TGTGCCAGCAGCCCGGGACAGGGGGGGACCTACAATGAGCAGTTCTTC

size: -
D: TRBD1
J: TRBJ2-1
V: TRBV27
CDR3: CASSWTGASYNEQFF
DNA: TGTGCCAGCAGCTGGACAGGGGCGTCCTACAATGAGCAGTTCTTC

size: -
D: TRBD1
J: TRBJ2-5
V: TRBV27
CDR3: CASRDRGSFEETQYF
DNA: TGTGCCAGCAGAGACAGGGGCTCCTTTGAAGAGACCCAGTACTTC

size: -
D: -
J: TRBJ2-5
V: TRBV20-1
CDR3: CSADQETQYF
DNA: TGCAGTGCTGATCAAGAGACCCAGTACTTC

size: once
D: -
J: TRBJ1-1
V: TRBV30
CDR3: CAWSVRGGPPKPFF
DNA: TGTGCCTGGAGTGTACGGGGGGGACCCCCGAAGCCTTTCTTT

size: once
D: TRBD2
J: TRBJ2-7
V: TRBV12-3/TRBV12-4
CDR3: CASQRLAGVSEQYF
DNA: TGTGCCAGCCAAAGACTAGCGGGAGTTTCCGAGCAGTACTTC

size: -
D: -
J: TRBJ2-7
V: TRBV2
CDR3: CASSRRLQLAYEQYF
DNA: TGTGCCAGCTCACGTCGACTCCAGCTGGCCTACGAGCAGTACTTC

size: -
D: -
J: TRBJ2-7
V: TRBV6-2/TRBV6-3
CDR3: CASSFQLGPYEQYF
DNA: TGTGCCAGCAGTTTCCAACTAGGACCCTACGAGCAGTACTTC

size: -
D: TRBD2
J: TRBJ2-1
V: TRBV6-1
CDR3: CASSEGLAGPWDEQFF
DNA: TGTGCCAGCAGTGAAGGACTAGCGGGACCCTGGGATGAGCAGTTCTTC

size: few
D: -
J: TRBJ2-1
V: TRBV7-2
CDR3: CASSPSSYNEQFF
DNA: TGTGCCAGCAGCCCCAGCTCCTACAATGAGCAGTTCTTC

size: once
D: TRBD2
J: TRBJ2-1
V: TRBV29-1
CDR3: CSVVGLAGVEQFF
DNA: TGCAGCGTAGTAGGACTAGCGGGAGTTGAGCAGTTCTTC

size: -
D: -
J: TRBJ2-7
V: TRBV3-1
CDR3: CASSQGGRGRYEQYF
DNA: TGTGCCAGCAGCCAAGGGGGGCGAGGTCGGTACGAGCAGTACTTC

size: -
D: TRBD2
J: TRBJ2-7
V: TRBV18
CDR3: CASSPRREGGEEQYF
DNA: TGTGCCAGCTCTCCGAGGAGGGAGGGCGGAGAAGAGCAGTACTTC

size: -
D: TRBD1
J: TRBJ2-7
V: TRBV30
CDR3: CAWRRIDDRGTNEQYF
DNA: TGTGCCTGGAGGAGGATCGATGACAGGGGAACAAACGAGCAGTACTTC

size: -
D: -
J: TRBJ2-5
V: TRBV29-1
CDR3: CSVERGVQETQYF
DNA: TGCAGCGTTGAAAGGGGGGTTCAAGAGACCCAGTACTTC